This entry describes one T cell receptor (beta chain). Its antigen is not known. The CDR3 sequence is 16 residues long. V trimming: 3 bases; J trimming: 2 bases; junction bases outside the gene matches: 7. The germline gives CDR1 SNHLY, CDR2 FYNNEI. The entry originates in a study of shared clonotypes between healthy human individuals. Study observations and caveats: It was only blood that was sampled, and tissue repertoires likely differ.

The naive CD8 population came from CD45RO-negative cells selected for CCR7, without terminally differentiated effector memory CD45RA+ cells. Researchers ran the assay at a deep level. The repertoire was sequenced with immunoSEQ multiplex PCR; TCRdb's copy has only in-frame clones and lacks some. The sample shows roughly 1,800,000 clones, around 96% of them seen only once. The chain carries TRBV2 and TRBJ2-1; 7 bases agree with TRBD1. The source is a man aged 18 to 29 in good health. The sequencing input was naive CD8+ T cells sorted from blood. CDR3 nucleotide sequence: TGTGCCAGCAGTGACCGAGACAGGGTTGCCTACAATGAGCAGTTCTTC. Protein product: CASSDRDRVAYNEQFF.